This T cell receptor beta chain was obtained from a study of OX40 agonist ivuxolimab in advanced cancers. For the study at large: The dose-escalation cohort had hepatocellular carcinoma, melanoma, renal cell or head and neck cancer.

Overall study results and limits: The authors did not determine the antigen specificity of the expanded peripheral T cells. The 0.1-3.0 mg/kg partial responders had among the lowest clonal expansion.

Assay used: immunoSEQ multiplex PCR; TCRdb lists only in-frame clones, some missing. This table holds more than 70,000 clones, about 86% found once. V lost 3 bases and J lost 11; bases outside the gene matches: 10. There are 14 residues in the CDR3. The germline gives CDR1 SGDLS, CDR2 YYNGEE. Blood draws occurred at baseline, cycle 4 day 1, and cycle 7 day 1. As regards this clone: Its antigen is as yet unknown.

The sample was CD4+ or CD8+ T cells sorted from blood, taken in a trial of the OX40 agonist ivuxolimab. The chain uses TRBV9 and TRBJ2-1; 8 positions agree with TRBD1. The clonotype was recovered from an adult with an advanced solid tumor such as melanoma, head and neck, liver or kidney cancer. The CDR3 nucleotides read TGTGCCAGCAGCGGTCAGGGACAGGCGGTGAAGCAGTTCTTC. Its protein is CASSGQGQAVKQFF.